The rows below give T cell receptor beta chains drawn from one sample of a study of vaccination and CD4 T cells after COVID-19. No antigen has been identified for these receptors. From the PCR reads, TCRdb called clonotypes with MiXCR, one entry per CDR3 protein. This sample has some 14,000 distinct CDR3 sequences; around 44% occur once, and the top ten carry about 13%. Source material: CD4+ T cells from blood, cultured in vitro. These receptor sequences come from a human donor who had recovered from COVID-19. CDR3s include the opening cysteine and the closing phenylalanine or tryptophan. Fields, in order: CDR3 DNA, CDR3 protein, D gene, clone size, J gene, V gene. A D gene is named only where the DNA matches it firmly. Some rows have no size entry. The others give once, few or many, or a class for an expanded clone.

TGTGCCAGCAGTTACTCGCGAGACAGGGGCACAGATACGCAGTATTTT,CASSYSRDRGTDTQYF,TRBD1,-,TRBJ2-3,TRBV6-5
TGTGCCACCACCAGGGCAGGGGGCTACGAGCAGTACTTC,CATTRAGGYEQYF,TRBD1,-,TRBJ2-7,TRBV19
TGTGCCAGCAGCTTGGGAACAGGATTCACAGATACGCAGTATTTT,CASSLGTGFTDTQYF,-,-,TRBJ2-3,TRBV7-9
TGTGCCAGCAGTTACTCGATGACGCGGGACAGGGGGCAAGAGACCCAGTACTTC,CASSYSMTRDRGQETQYF,TRBD1,-,TRBJ2-5,TRBV6-5
TGCAGTGCTAGCCGGACAGGGGGTAGCGAAAAACTGTTTTTT,CSASRTGGSEKLFF,TRBD1,few,TRBJ1-4,TRBV20-1
TGTGCCAGCAGCAGCGGGACTAGCGGGATCGTCAGCAAAGAGACCCAGTACTTC,CASSSGTSGIVSKETQYF,TRBD2,-,TRBJ2-5,TRBV7-8
TGTGCCAGCAGTCCAATCGGCCTTCACCATAAAACCAATGAGCAGTTCTTC,CASSPIGLHHKTNEQFF,-,-,TRBJ2-1,TRBV27
TGTGCCACCAGCTCACCTCGGGGGACTGGAGACACCATATATTTT,CATSSPRGTGDTIYF,-,-,TRBJ1-3,TRBV24-1
TGTGCCAGCAGCTTACCCCTGGGGGGAGGGACCTACAATGAGCAGTTCTTC,CASSLPLGGGTYNEQFF,TRBD2,-,TRBJ2-1,TRBV7-9
TGTGCCAGCTCTACTTGGCAGGGAGGGGACGAGCAGTACTTC,CASSTWQGGDEQYF,TRBD2,-,TRBJ2-7,TRBV18
TGTGCCAGCAGTTTATATGGGACAGATGCTCGACCCCTCCACTTT,CASSLYGTDARPLHF,TRBD1,few,TRBJ1-6,TRBV28
TGTGCCAGCAGGATATCCCCAGGGAAAGACGGCAATCAGCCCCAGCATTTT,CASRISPGKDGNQPQHF,-,-,TRBJ1-5,TRBV6-1
TGTGCCACCAGCAGAGTAGCGGCCCCGCAGTATTTT,CATSRVAAPQYF,-,-,TRBJ2-3,TRBV15
TGTGCCAGCAGCCCCCAGGGACACTACGAGCAGTACTTC,CASSPQGHYEQYF,-,-,TRBJ2-7,TRBV3-1
TGTGCCAGCAGCCGCCCACTTAGCGGGAGGGCCTACAATGAGCAGTTCTTC,CASSRPLSGRAYNEQFF,TRBD2,-,TRBJ2-1,TRBV3-1
TGTGCCAGCAGCGCTAGAGGGGAAGCAGATACGCAGTATTTT,CASSARGEADTQYF,-,-,TRBJ2-3,TRBV11-2
TGTGCCAGCCCGTTAGGGGGGGGGGTTCAGCCCCAGCATTTT,CASPLGGGVQPQHF,-,-,TRBJ1-5,TRBV12-3/TRBV12-4
TGTGCCAGCAGCATAACTAGCGGGCTCACAGATACGCAGTATTTT,CASSITSGLTDTQYF,TRBD2,-,TRBJ2-3,TRBV7-2
TGTGCCAGCATCCAGCAGACTCAAACTTTCTATGGCTACACCTTC,CASIQQTQTFYGYTF,-,-,TRBJ1-2,TRBV28
TGCAGTGCTAGAGATTCGACAGGATTTACCGATTCACCCCTCCACTTT,CSARDSTGFTDSPLHF,-,-,TRBJ1-6,TRBV20-1
TGTGCCACCAGCAGACAGGGACAGGGAGAGACCCAGTACTTC,CATSRQGQGETQYF,TRBD1,-,TRBJ2-5,TRBV15
TGTGCCTGGAAGGGTGGCGCTGAAGCTTTCTTT,CAWKGGAEAFF,-,-,TRBJ1-1,TRBV30
TGTGCCAGCAGAATCTCGGGGGGCGATCGCAATCAGCCCCAGCATTTT,CASRISGGDRNQPQHF,-,-,TRBJ1-5,TRBV6-1
TGTGCCAGCACCAATGGGGTCGGGACCTACGAGCAGTACTTC,CASTNGVGTYEQYF,-,-,TRBJ2-7,TRBV2
TGTGCGGGGACAGATGAAGAGACCCAGTACTTC,CAGTDEETQYF,TRBD1,-,TRBJ2-5,TRBV2
TGTGCCAGCAGCCCGGGGGGCAGGGTTCTCTATGGCTACATCTTC,CASSPGGRVLYGYIF,-,few,TRBJ1-2,TRBV7-2
TGCAGTGCTAGAGCTCCGACAGGGGGCTCCTACGAGCAGTACTTC,CSARAPTGGSYEQYF,TRBD1,few,TRBJ2-7,TRBV20-1
TGTGCCACCAGTGATCCGAAGGAAGGGCCGAATTCACCCCTCCACTTT,CATSDPKEGPNSPLHF,-,few,TRBJ1-6,TRBV24-1
-,CASSLAPGAYEQYFGPGYGYTF,-,-,TRBJ1-2,TRBV11-3
TGTGCCAGCAGCTTCGGGCAGGGGGCCACTGAAGCTTTCTTT,CASSFGQGATEAFF,TRBD1,few,TRBJ1-1,TRBV7-9
TGTGCCAGCAGTTTTTCAGGGGACAGAAATAATTCACCCCTCCACTTT,CASSFSGDRNNSPLHF,TRBD1,few,TRBJ1-6,TRBV6-5
TGCGCCAGCAGCTTGAGGTGGGAGCCGACCGGGGAGCTGTTTTTT,CASSLRWEPTGELFF,-,few,TRBJ2-2,TRBV5-1
TGCAGTGCTAGACCCTACGGGGATACGCAGTATTTT,CSARPYGDTQYF,-,-,TRBJ2-3,TRBV20-1
TGTGCCAGCAGCATAAACACTGAAGCTTTCTTT,CASSINTEAFF,-,-,TRBJ1-1,TRBV4-2
TGTGCCAGCGGAGCGGCGAGTCTTATCTCTGACGGCTACACCTTC,CASGAASLISDGYTF,-,once,TRBJ1-2,TRBV6-2/TRBV6-3
TGTGCCAGTAGTATCCAAAGGGGGACCGGGGAGCTGTTTTTT,CASSIQRGTGELFF,-,-,TRBJ2-2,TRBV19
TGTGCCAGCAGCCAAGTAGGGCAGGGTAATCAGCCCCAGCATTTT,CASSQVGQGNQPQHF,-,-,TRBJ1-5,TRBV4-2
TGTGCCTGGAGTAGGGGCGGGAACACTGAAGCTTTCTTT,CAWSRGGNTEAFF,-,-,TRBJ1-1,TRBV30
TGTGCCAGCAGCCCCCCGGGACCCAGAGGGACTGAAGCTTTCTTT,CASSPPGPRGTEAFF,-,-,TRBJ1-1,TRBV7-9
TGTGCCAGCAGAACTGGGACTAGCAGCCCCGAGACCCAGTACTTC,CASRTGTSSPETQYF,TRBD2,few,TRBJ2-5,TRBV6-4
TGCAGTGCTATGGTGCACCAACATAGCAATCAGCCCCAGCATTTT,CSAMVHQHSNQPQHF,-,few,TRBJ1-5,TRBV20-1
TGTGCCAGCAGCACCACAGGGGGCCTTACACCCCTCCACTTT,CASSTTGGLTPLHF,TRBD1,-,TRBJ1-6,TRBV28